One sample yielded the 9 T cell receptor beta chains listed below, sequenced in a study of T cells in narcolepsy. Data came from immunoSEQ multiplex PCR; TCRdb stores just in-frame clones and leaves some out. The table includes tens of thousands of clones, around 75% detected once. Sequenced material: CD45RA- memory CD4+ T cells from PBMCs. These receptors all come from a human donor with narcolepsy.

This chain's CDR3 is CASSPSYENEQFF. CDR3 DNA: TGTGCCAGCAGCCCGTCCTATGAAAATGAGCAGTTCTTC. The rearrangement joins TRBV11-3 to TRBJ2-1; no firm D call. The CDR3 has 13 residues. V lost 5 bases to trimming and J lost 7 bases, with 12 bases between them. Germline V gives CDR1 SGHNT, CDR2 YENEEA.

Worth noting for this clone: The same CDR3 can be traced to other DNA sequences in this sample. The chain combines TRBV10-3 with TRBJ1-3; TRBD1 is a possible D gene (6 bases). CDR1 ENHRY and CDR2 SYGVKD come from the germline V gene. V lost 3 bases and J lost 3, with 12 bases in between. CDR3 size: 15 residues. In nucleotides, the CDR3 is TGTGCCATCAGTGATCGAGGGGGGGGTGGAAACACCATATATTTT. Protein sequence: CAISDRGGGGNTIYF.

The chain couples TRBV4-1 to TRBJ1-1; 8 bases match TRBD1. This CDR3 comprises 15 residues. Trimming at V came to 1 base and at J to 1 base, leaving 2 bases not matched to a gene. Germline V CDR1 and CDR2: MGHRA, YSYEKL. The CDR3 is CASSQAGGKNTEAFF. The DNA of the CDR3 is TGCGCCAGCAGCCAAGCAGGGGGCAAGAACACTGAAGCTTTCTTT.

The rearrangement joins TRBV6-5 to TRBJ1-6; D is undetermined. Germline V lookup: CDR1 MNHEY, CDR2 SVGAGI. V was shortened by 10 bases and J by 2 bases, with 12 bases between the two germline ends. This CDR3 has 14 residues. Here the CDR3 reads CATCNGAYNSPLHF. CDR3 coding DNA: TGTGCCACTTGTAATGGGGCCTATAATTCACCCCTCCACTTT.

The chain recombines TRBV2 with TRBJ2-1, with D maybe TRBD2 (5 bases). Per the germline V gene, CDR1 is SNHLY and CDR2 is FYNNEI. The CDR3 extends over 17 amino acids. The germline V and J ends were trimmed by 0 bases and 5 bases, with 17 bases remaining between them. CDR3 bases: TGTGCCAGCAGTGAAGCGCTTTATATACGGGAAGACAATGAGCAGTTCTTC. Its translation is CASSEALYIREDNEQFF.

This clone is a singleton in its sample. It is likely a read error, because the conserved phenylalanine at the end of the CDR3 is missing. This sequence joins TRBV5-4 and TRBJ1-1; D uncertain. Germline assignment: CDR1 SGHNT and CDR2 YYREEE (reference sequence). Trimming took 1 base from V and 3 from J, leaving 7 bases between them. The length of the CDR3 is 13 residues. In nucleotides, the CDR3 is TGTGCCAGCAGCTTGCGGGTGGACACTGAAGCTTTCCTT. Encoded protein: CASSLRVDTEAFL.

The gene calls are TRBV11-2 and TRBJ2-7; D remains ambiguous. CDR1 and CDR2 (germline): SGHAT, FQNNGV. The CDR3 has 12 residues. With 5 bases removed from V and 6 bases from J, the gap between germline ends came to 11 bases. The DNA for the CDR3 is TGTGCCAGCAGCCTGATCCCGGGCGAGCAGTACTTC. Translated: CASSLIPGEQYF.

This clone showed up just once. The chain recombines TRBV9 with TRBJ2-1; 8 bases agree with TRBD2. Per the germline V gene, CDR1 is SGDLS and CDR2 is YYNGEE. The V gene end was trimmed by 3 bases and the J gene end by 10 bases; junction bases not matched to a gene: 15. The CDR3 has 16 amino acids. The CDR3 region is CASSALLAAARGEQFF. DNA for the CDR3: TGTGCCAGCAGCGCCCTACTAGCGGCCGCGAGGGGGGAGCAGTTCTTC.

The chain couples TRBV28 to TRBJ1-5; tentative D call: TRBD1 (6 bases). Deletions cut 4 bases from V and 2 bases from J, with 15 bases between. Per the germline V gene, CDR1 is MDHEN and CDR2 is SYDVKM. CDR3 size: 16 residues. As DNA, the CDR3 is TGTGCCAGCAGTTCCACACAGGGTCTACGCAATCAGCCCCAGCATTTT. Translated, it gives CASSSTQGLRNQPQHF.